The 4 T cell receptor beta chains presented below share a single source sample, sequenced in a study of blood T cell repertoires in COVID-19. Assay used: immunoSEQ multiplex PCR; TCRdb lists only in-frame clones, some missing. Of tens of thousands of clones listed, 75% to 95% are singletons. Input material: peripheral blood. These TCRs come from a human donor with active COVID-19. The donor label of this sample is uncertain.

The chain recombines TRBV5-4 with TRBJ1-2; TRBD1 aligns across 7 bases. Germline-derived CDR1 and CDR2 are SGHNT and YYREEE (reference sequence). V shed 1 base, J shed 4 bases, and the junction held 4 bases outside the gene matches. The CDR3 has 14 amino acids. The CDR3 nucleotides are TGTGCCAGCAGCTTGAGGGGACAGATCTATGGCTACACCTTC. This sequence encodes CASSLRGQIYGYTF.

V is TRBV6-5 and J is TRBJ1-3; D gene ambiguous. CDR1 is MNHEY, CDR2 SVGAGI, per germline. This CDR3 comprises 11 residues. Between the trimmed V and J ends, which lost 6 bases and 3 bases, there was a span of 3 bases. The CDR3 loop reads CASSLGNTIYF. CDR3 sequence (DNA): TGTGCCAGCAGCCTTGGAAACACCATATATTTT.

The J gene is TRBJ1-5, the V gene TRBV19; D gene unclear. This CDR3 comprises 14 residues. Looked up from germline, CDR1 is LNHDA and CDR2 is SQIVND (reference sequence). V lost 4 bases and J lost 0, with 7 bases in between. The CDR3 region is CASSRGYSNQPQHF. DNA for the CDR3: TGTGCCAGTAGTAGAGGCTATAGCAATCAGCCCCAGCATTTT.

This sequence joins TRBV18 and TRBJ1-1; TRBD1 might be the D (6 bases). Between the trimmed V and J ends, which lost 0 bases and 4 bases, there was a span of 12 bases. The CDR3 has 15 amino acids. Germline V lookup: CDR1 KGHSH, CDR2 LQKENI. DNA of the CDR3: TGTGCCAGCTCACCACCGGGAGGGGGTGGCACTGAAGCTTTCTTT. Protein product: CASSPPGGGGTEAFF. The variable domain in full, completed from reference TRBV18 and TRBJ1-1, reads NAGVMQNPRHLVRRRGQEARLRCSPMKGHSHVYWYRQLPEEGLKFMVYLQKENIIDESGMPKERFSAEFPKEGPSILRIQQVVRGDSAAYFCASSPPGGGGTEAFFGQGTRLTVV.